This T cell receptor (beta chain) was recovered during a study of T-cell reconstitution after alpha-beta-depleted transplantation in children. The library targeted TCRbeta and was prepared with unique molecular identifiers. TCRdb re-called the PCR reads through MiXCR, storing one row per CDR3 protein. There are a few hundred thousand distinct CDR3 sequences in the sample; 10% to 15% occur only once, and around 2% lies in the top ten. Study-level results: As was reported, about two months after transplant, alpha-beta T cells came from several hundred expanded graft clones. From newly produced T cells came most of the T-cell counts and diversity one year after transplant. From surviving recipient T cells and thymic progenitors came the high day-60 TCRbeta diversity observed in some patients.

V lost 1 base and J lost 4, with 7 bases in between. The CDR3 is 13 residues long. Germline V gene sequence: CDR1 SEHNR, CDR2 FQNEAQ (reference sequence). A remark on this clonotype: What it binds is unknown.

The source was PBMCs, mostly from graft donor cells, collected 360 days after TCRalphabeta/CD19-depleted stem cell transplant. This chain joins TRBV7-9 and TRBJ1-2, with D unclear. This clonotype was obtained from a male patient younger than 18 who had a stem cell transplant for acute myeloid leukemia, so the T cells may come from the graft donor. The CDR3, as DNA: TGTGCCAGCAGCTTAGGACGGCTCTATGGCTACACCTTC. It is translated as CASSLGRLYGYTF.